This TCR beta chain was retrieved from a study of blood T cell repertoires in COVID-19. Study-level background: The study drew acute and convalescent COVID-19 samples from the United States, Italy and Spain. PBMCs, B-cell-depleted T cells, or T cells provided the cDNA or gDNA that made up the material.

How the authors handled the data: Amplification from reference gene primers served as the basis for estimated nucleated cell counts. Repertoires were generated with immunoSEQ multiplex PCR, while TCRdb's copy carries only in-frame clones and drops some. Clonal size and the V and J genes are those of that table, whereas D and trimming came from the DNA. The table includes roughly 200,000 clones, approximately 90% detected once. Germline V gene lookup returns CDR1 MGHDK and CDR2 SYGVNS. The CDR3 extends over 16 amino acids. V shed 3 bases and J 4 bases; nucleotides not matched to a gene: 9. The sequence came from a man in his sixties with active or convalescent COVID-19. The V gene is TRBV25-1, the J gene TRBJ2-1; the match to TRBD2 covers 7 bases. The material sequenced was peripheral blood. This CDR3 is CASSDTGGGSYNEQFF. In DNA, the CDR3 is TGTGCCAGCAGTGATACCGGCGGGGGTTCGTACAATGAGCAGTTCTTC.